What follows are 8 T cell receptor beta chains derived from one specimen sequenced in a study of cytomegalovirus exposure and HLA in healthy donors. The PCR employed 60 Vbeta primers together with 13 Jbeta primers. Some clones are missing from TCRdb's copy, which holds only in-frame ones; the method was immunoSEQ multiplex PCR. Here the sample table reports approximately 80,000 clones. The specimen sequenced was PBMCs. Receptors originate from a woman younger than 45 in good health and CMV-seronegative.

The chain combines TRBV7-7 with TRBJ2-5, with D unclear. This CDR3 is built from 15 residues. CDR1 is SSHAT, CDR2 FNYEAQ, per germline (reference sequence). Trimming stripped 1 base from V and 0 bases from J, with 9 bases between. This CDR3 reads CASSLVRGNQETQYF. The CDR3 DNA is TGTGCCAGCAGCTTAGTTCGCGGCAACCAAGAGACCCAGTACTTC.

The rearrangement joins TRBV6-5 to TRBJ2-7; tentative D call: TRBD1 (6 bases). Trimming removed 5 bases from V and 10 bases from J, with 15 bases in between. The CDR3 totals 12 residues. Germline V gene sequence: CDR1 MNHEY, CDR2 SVGAGI. This CDR3 is CASSTGTSNQYF. The CDR3 coding sequence is TGTGCCAGCAGTACCGGGACATCTAATCAGTACTTC.

The genes are TRBV9 and TRBJ2-3; TRBD2 might be the D (5 bases). This CDR3 contains 14 residues. The V gene lost 0 bases and the J gene lost 3 bases, with 8 bases spanning the gap. Germline V lookup: CDR1 SGDLS, CDR2 YYNGEE. The CDR3 bases are TGTGCCAGCAGCGTAGCACCGGGAACAGATACGCAGTATTTT. Encoded protein: CASSVAPGTDTQYF.

The rearrangement joins TRBV4-1 to TRBJ1-4; D is ambiguous. In germline, CDR1 is MGHRA, CDR2 YSYEKL. The CDR3 is 16 amino acids. V lost 0 bases to trimming and J lost 6 bases, with 14 bases between them. In DNA form, the CDR3 reads TGCGCCAGCAGCCAAGAAATGCAACCAGGATATGAAAAACTGTTTTTT. Translating it yields CASSQEMQPGYEKLFF.

This chain joins TRBV7-9 and TRBJ2-7, with 9 bases that match TRBD1. Per the germline V gene, CDR1 is SEHNR and CDR2 is FQNEAQ (reference sequence). CDR3 size: 17 residues. The ends lost 5 bases at V and 2 bases at J; junction bases unmatched: 13. The CDR3 DNA is TGTGCCAGCAGCCCCCTCTCCGTTGGGACAGGGCCCTACGAGCAGTACTTC. This codes for CASSPLSVGTGPYEQYF.

J is TRBJ2-3 and V is TRBV7-9; maybe TRBD2 (6 bases). Germline V gene sequence: CDR1 SEHNR, CDR2 FQNEAQ (reference sequence). This CDR3 comprises 18 residues. Trimming pared 1 base from V and 0 bases from J, leaving 17 bases between. The CDR3: CASSLVIGGTLSTDTQYF. CDR3 DNA: TGTGCCAGCAGCTTAGTAATAGGCGGGACTCTGAGCACAGATACGCAGTATTTT. Full variable domain (missing parts from reference TRBV7-9 and TRBJ2-3): DTGVSQNPRHKITKRGQNVTFRCDPISEHNRLYWYRQTLGQGPEFLTYFQNEAQLEKSRLLSDRFSAERPKGSFSTLEIQRTEQGDSAMYLCASSLVIGGTLSTDTQYFGPGTRLTVL.

The rearrangement uses TRBV5-6 and TRBJ2-7, with D maybe TRBD1 (5 bases). V gave up 1 base and J gave up 2 bases, with 10 bases separating them. The CDR3 consists of 14 residues. Germline V gene lookup returns CDR1 SGHDT and CDR2 YYEEEE. CDR3 sequence: CASSLTGLPYEQYF. Here the CDR3 DNA reads TGTGCCAGCAGCTTGACAGGTTTGCCCTACGAGCAGTACTTC.

The chain links TRBV15 to TRBJ1-1, with D tentatively TRBD1 (5 bases). The germline V gene has CDR1 LNHNV and CDR2 YYDKDF (reference sequence). Trimming cost V 2 bases and J 1 base, with 5 bases left between them. The CDR3 is 13 residues long. CDR3 in amino acids: CATSRQGNTEAFF. The CDR3, as DNA: TGTGCCACCAGCAGACAGGGGAACACTGAAGCTTTCTTT. The variable domain in full, with the rest retrieved from reference TRBV15 and TRBJ1-1, is DAMVIQNPRYQVTQFGKPVTLSCSQTLNHNVMYWYQQKSSQAPKLLFHYYDKDFNNEADTPDNFQSRRPNTSFCFLDIRSPGLGDTAMYLCATSRQGNTEAFFGQGTRLTVV.